This TCR beta chain appears in the sequencing data of a study of T cells in localized non-small cell lung cancer (TCRdb year 2020). The study in broad terms: The study examined T cell repertoires in roughly 240 patients with early-stage NSCLC and compared tumors with uninvolved tumor-adjacent lungs. The cohort was made up of 200 to 250 treatment-naive NSCLC patients whose localized lung tumors had been resected. NSCLC patients had a mean age of roughly 66 years, and around 140 were male and 107 female.

At diagnosis, tumor, uninvolved tumor-adjacent lung and peripheral blood were collected and then preserved as a mix of FFPE and fresh-frozen material. For TCR repertoire profiling, blood samples were analyzed as peripheral blood mononuclear cells. The CDR3 runs 16 residues from the cysteine to the phenylalanine. CDR3 DNA is the only sequence kept; it has 48 bases, read in frame from the first base. Clipping removes 0 bases from V and 5 bases from J, with 6 as the unmatched junction base count. Reading the germline V gene gives CDR1 MNHEY and CDR2 SVGAGI. As for this clone: Its binding antigen is unknown. Per-base quality was not reported, and no clone a single base away is much larger than it.

TCR beta CDR3 regions were sequenced from DNA using the immunoSEQ Assay. As for the authors' bioinformatics: To compute T cell density, TCR beta template counts were normalized to usable DNA, which was estimated by amplifying housekeeping genes. Richness was estimated using the preseqR package, with extrapolation to 400,000 templates for PBMC samples and to 120,000 templates for tissue samples. Clonality was defined as one minus Pielou's evenness. To identify tissue-enriched TCRs, differential abundance testing was run on productive amino-acid clonotypes with a minimum total count of 5 and an alpha of 0.1. The Jaccard Index and the Morisita Overlap Index were used to quantify repertoire overlap between compartments. GLIPH clustered TCR beta CDR3s with public tetramer-defined viral CDR3s; viral motifs required at least three viral sequences plus V-gene enrichment. In its TCRdb copy, this immuneACCESS table keeps in-frame sequences only and misses some clones. Where compared with another copy, unresolved V genes explain less than half of these, and the others have no known cause. V, J and clone size derive from that table, while D and trimming were established from the DNA sequence. The sample records tens of thousands of clones, roughly 91% of which are singletons. 20% to 25% of the sample rests with the top ten.

Broader findings and caveats from the paper: A median of around 50 of the top 100 tumor clones were detected in paired uninvolved adjacent lung, and around 27 of these tumor clones were also found among the top 100 clones of the paired uninvolved adjacent lung. Because the study design was exploratory, TCR variables were selected using unadjusted p-values without false-discovery rate correction. Uninvolved tumor-adjacent lung showed the highest T cell clonality, higher than tumor, which suggests more focused antigenic responses in the uninvolved tumor-adjacent lung. Higher T cell density in blood was associated with longer overall survival, whereas higher clonality in adjacent lung was associated with shorter survival. Because multi-region tumor sequencing was not performed, intratumor heterogeneity could not be ruled out.

The sample here was peripheral blood, taken before any cancer treatment. The sequence links TRBV6-5 to TRBJ2-5; 10 central nucleotides agree with TRBD1. The TCR originated in a woman aged 40-69 years with stage I squamous cell lung carcinoma. The encoded CDR3 is CASSYSGQGVMETQYF. The nucleotides are TGTGCCAGCAGTTACTCCGGACAGGGGGTAATGGAGACCCAGTACTTC.